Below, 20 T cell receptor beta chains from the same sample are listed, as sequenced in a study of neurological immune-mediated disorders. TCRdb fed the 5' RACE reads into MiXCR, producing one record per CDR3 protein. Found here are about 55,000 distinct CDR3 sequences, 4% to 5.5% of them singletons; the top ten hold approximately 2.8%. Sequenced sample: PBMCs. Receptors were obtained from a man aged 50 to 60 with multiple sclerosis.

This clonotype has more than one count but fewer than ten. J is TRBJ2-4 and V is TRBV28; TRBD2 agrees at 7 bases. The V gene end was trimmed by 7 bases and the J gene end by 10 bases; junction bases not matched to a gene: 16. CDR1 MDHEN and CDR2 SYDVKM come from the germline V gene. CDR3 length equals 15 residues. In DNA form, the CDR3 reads TGTGCCAGCACCCGGGACTACTTGGGAGCGAAAATTCAGTACTTC. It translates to CASTRDYLGAKIQYF.

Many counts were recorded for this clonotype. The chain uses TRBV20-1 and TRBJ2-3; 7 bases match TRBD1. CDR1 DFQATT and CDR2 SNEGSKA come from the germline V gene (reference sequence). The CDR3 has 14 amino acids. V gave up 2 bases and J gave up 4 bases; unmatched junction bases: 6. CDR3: CSARSGGRADTQYF. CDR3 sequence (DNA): TGCAGTGCTAGATCAGGGGGACGGGCAGATACGCAGTATTTT.

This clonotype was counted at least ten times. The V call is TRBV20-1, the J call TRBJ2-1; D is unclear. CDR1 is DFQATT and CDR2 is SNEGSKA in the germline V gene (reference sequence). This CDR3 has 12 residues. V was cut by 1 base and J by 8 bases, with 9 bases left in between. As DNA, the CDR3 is TGCAGTGCTAGAGTGTTAGGTGATGAGCAGTTCTTC. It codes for CSARVLGDEQFF.

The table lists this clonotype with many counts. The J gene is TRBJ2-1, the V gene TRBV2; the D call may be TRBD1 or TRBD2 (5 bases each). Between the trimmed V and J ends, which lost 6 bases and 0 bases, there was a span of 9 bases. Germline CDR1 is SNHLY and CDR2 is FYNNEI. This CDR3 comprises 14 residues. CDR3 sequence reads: CASRAGTSYNEQFF. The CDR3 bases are TGTGCCAGCAGGGCTGGGACCTCCTACAATGAGCAGTTCTTC.

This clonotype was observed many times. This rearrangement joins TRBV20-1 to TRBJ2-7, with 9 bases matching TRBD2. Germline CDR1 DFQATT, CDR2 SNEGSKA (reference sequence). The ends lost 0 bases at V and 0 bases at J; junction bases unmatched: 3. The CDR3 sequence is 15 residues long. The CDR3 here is CSARDLAGSSYEQYF. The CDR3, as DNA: TGCAGTGCTAGAGATCTAGCGGGGAGCTCCTACGAGCAGTACTTC.

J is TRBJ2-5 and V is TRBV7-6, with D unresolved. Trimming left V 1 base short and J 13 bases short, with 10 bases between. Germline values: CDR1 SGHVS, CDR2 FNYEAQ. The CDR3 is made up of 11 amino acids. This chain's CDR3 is CASSLEGSRYF. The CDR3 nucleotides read TGTGCCAGCAGCTTAGAGGGAAGCAGGTACTTC. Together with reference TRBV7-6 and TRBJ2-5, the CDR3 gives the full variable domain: GAGVSQSPRYKVTKRGQDVALRCDPISGHVSLYWYRQALGQGPEFLTYFNYEAQQDKSGLPNDRFSAERPEGSISTLTIQRTEQRDSAMYRCASSLEGSRYFGPGTRLLVL.

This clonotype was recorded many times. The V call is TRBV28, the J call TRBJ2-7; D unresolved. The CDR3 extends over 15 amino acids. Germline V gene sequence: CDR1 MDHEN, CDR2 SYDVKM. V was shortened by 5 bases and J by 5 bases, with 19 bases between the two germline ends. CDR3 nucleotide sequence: TGTGCCAGCAGTCCCACGGAAACCTCCTTTGACGAGCAGTACTTC. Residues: CASSPTETSFDEQYF.

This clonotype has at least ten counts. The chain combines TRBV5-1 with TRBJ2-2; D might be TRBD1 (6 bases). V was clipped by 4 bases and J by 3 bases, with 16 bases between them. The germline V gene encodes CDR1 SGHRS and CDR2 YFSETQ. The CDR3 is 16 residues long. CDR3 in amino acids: CASSTGTTIYTGELFF. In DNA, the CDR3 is TGCGCCAGCAGCACCGGGACAACTATCTACACCGGGGAGCTGTTTTTT.

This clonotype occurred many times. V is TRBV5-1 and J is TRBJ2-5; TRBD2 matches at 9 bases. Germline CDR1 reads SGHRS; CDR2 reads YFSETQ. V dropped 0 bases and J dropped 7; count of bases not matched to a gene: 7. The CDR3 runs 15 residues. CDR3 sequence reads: CASSLASGTGATQYF. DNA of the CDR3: TGCGCCAGCAGCTTGGCTAGCGGGACCGGGGCGACCCAGTACTTC.

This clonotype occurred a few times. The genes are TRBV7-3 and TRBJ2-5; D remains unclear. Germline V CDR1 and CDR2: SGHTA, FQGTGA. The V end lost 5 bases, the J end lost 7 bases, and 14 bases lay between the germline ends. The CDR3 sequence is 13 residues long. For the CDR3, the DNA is TGTGCCAGCAGCGCCAGAAAGACGGGGACCCAGTACTTC. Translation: CASSARKTGTQYF.

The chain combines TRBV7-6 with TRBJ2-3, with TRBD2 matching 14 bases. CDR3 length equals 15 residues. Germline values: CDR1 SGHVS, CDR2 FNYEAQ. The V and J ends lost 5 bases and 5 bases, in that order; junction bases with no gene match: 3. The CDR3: CASSRTSGGIDTQYF. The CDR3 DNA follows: TGTGCCAGCAGCCGGACTAGCGGGGGGATAGATACGCAGTATTTT. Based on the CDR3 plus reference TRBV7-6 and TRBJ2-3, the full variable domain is GAGVSQSPRYKVTKRGQDVALRCDPISGHVSLYWYRQALGQGPEFLTYFNYEAQQDKSGLPNDRFSAERPEGSISTLTIQRTEQRDSAMYRCASSRTSGGIDTQYFGPGTRLTVL.

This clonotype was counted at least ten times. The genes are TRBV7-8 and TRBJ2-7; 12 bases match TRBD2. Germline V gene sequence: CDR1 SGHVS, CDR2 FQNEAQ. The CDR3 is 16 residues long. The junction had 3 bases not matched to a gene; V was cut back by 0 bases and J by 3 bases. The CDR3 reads CASSLAGLAGSYEQYF. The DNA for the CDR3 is TGTGCCAGCAGCTTAGCGGGACTAGCGGGCAGCTACGAGCAGTACTTC.

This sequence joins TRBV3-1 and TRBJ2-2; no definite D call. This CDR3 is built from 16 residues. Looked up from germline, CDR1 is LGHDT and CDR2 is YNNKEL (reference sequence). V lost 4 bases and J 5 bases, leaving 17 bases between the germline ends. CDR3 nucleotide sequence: TGTGCCAGCAGCCCCCACCCTGACGGCCGGACCGGGGAGCTGTTTTTT. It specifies CASSPHPDGRTGELFF.

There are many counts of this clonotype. The CDR3 reads CSAVDSRGSYEQYF. For the CDR3, the DNA is TGCAGTGCGGTGGACAGCCGAGGTAGCTACGAGCAGTACTTC. V gene TRBV20-1 combines with J gene TRBJ2-7, with D maybe TRBD1 (6 bases). CDR1 is DFQATT, CDR2 SNEGSKA, per germline (reference sequence). This CDR3 is built from 14 residues. V lost 6 bases, J lost 3 bases, and 18 bases lay in between.

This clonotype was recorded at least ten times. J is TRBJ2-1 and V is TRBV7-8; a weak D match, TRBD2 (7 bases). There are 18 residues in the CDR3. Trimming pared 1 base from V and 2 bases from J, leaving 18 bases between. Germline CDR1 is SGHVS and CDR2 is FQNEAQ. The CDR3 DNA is TGTGCCAGCAGCTTAGGGGGGCTAGCGGAAACTACCTACAATGAGCAGTTCTTC. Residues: CASSLGGLAETTYNEQFF. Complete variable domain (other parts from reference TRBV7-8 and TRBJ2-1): GAGVSQSPRYKVAKRGQDVALRCDPISGHVSLFWYQQALGQGPEFLTYFQNEAQLDKSGLPSDRFFAERPEGSVSTLKIQRTQQEDSAVYLCASSLGGLAETTYNEQFFGPGTRLTVL.

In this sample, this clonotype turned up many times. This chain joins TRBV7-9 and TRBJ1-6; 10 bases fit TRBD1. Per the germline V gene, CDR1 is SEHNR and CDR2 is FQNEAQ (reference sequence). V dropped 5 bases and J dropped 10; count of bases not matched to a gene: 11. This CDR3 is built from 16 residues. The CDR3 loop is CASSAEGQGFQSPLHF. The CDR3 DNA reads TGTGCCAGCAGCGCCGAGGGACAGGGGTTTCAATCACCCCTCCACTTT.

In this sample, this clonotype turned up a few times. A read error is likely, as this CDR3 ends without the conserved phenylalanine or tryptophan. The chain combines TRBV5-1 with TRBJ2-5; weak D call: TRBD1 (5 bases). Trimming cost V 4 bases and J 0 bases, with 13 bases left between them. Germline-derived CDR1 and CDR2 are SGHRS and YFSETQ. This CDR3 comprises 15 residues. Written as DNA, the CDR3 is TGCGCCAGCAGCCCCACAGCAGGGAACCAAGAGACCCAGTACAAC. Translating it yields CASSPTAGNQETQYN.

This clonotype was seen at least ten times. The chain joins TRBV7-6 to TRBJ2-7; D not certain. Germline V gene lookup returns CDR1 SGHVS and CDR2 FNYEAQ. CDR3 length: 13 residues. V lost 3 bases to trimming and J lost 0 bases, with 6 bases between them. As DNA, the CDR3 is TGTGCCAGCAGCTTGGAGAGCTCCTACGAGCAGTACTTC. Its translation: CASSLESSYEQYF. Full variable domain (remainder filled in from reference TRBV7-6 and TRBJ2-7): GAGVSQSPRYKVTKRGQDVALRCDPISGHVSLYWYRQALGQGPEFLTYFNYEAQQDKSGLPNDRFSAERPEGSISTLTIQRTEQRDSAMYRCASSLESSYEQYFGPGTRLTVT.

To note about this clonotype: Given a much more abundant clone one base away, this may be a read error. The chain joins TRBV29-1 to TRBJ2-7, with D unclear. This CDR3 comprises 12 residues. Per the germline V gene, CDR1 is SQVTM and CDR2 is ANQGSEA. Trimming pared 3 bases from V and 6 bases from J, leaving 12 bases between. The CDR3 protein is CSVEGSDCEQYF. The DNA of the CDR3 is TGCAGCGTTGAGGGGTCTGACTGCGAGCAGTACTTC.

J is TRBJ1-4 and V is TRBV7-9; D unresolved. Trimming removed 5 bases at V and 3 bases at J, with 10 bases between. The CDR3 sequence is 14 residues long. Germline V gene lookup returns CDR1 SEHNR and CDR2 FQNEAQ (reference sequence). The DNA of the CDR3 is TGTGCCAGCAGCCACTCTGTTGCTAATGAAAAACTGTTTTTT. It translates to CASSHSVANEKLFF.